This passage covers 25 T cell receptor beta chains from one sample sequenced in a study of blood T cell repertoires in COVID-19. Using immunoSEQ multiplex PCR, the repertoire was profiled, and TCRdb retains in-frame clones only, with some absent. The sample has about 47,000 clones, over 80% seen once. Sequenced sample: peripheral blood. These receptors originate from a human donor with active COVID-19. The donor label of this sample is uncertain.

The CDR3 coding sequence is TGTGCCAGCAGTCCTATTGTTAGGGCAGCGGGATCCTACGAGCAGTACTTC. This codes for CASSPIVRAAGSYEQYF. The chain combines TRBV28 with TRBJ2-7; TRBD2 aligns across 7 bases. Trimming cost V 5 bases and J 1 base; bases outside gene matches: 14. This CDR3 is built from 17 residues. Germline CDR1 is MDHEN and CDR2 is SYDVKM.

CDR3: CSVGPEGFYGYTF. DNA of the CDR3: TGCAGCGTTGGGCCGGAGGGGTTCTATGGCTACACCTTC. The chain carries TRBV29-1 and TRBJ1-2, with D perhaps TRBD1 (5 bases). V was shortened by 4 bases and J by 4 bases, with 13 bases between the two germline ends. The CDR3 has 13 amino acids. Germline assignment: CDR1 SQVTM and CDR2 ANQGSEA.

The chain combines TRBV9 with TRBJ2-7, with TRBD2 matching 10 bases. The CDR3 has 15 residues. The junction had 10 bases not matched to a gene; V was cut back by 5 bases and J by 5 bases. The germline CDR1 and CDR2 sequences are SGDLS and YYNGEE. The CDR3 bases are TGTGCCAGCAGTGAAATAACTAGCGGGGTTAACGAGCAGTACTTC. Protein: CASSEITSGVNEQYF.

The rearrangement uses TRBV11-3 and TRBJ2-3; the D gene is possibly TRBD2 (5 bases). The V gene lost 6 bases and the J gene lost 6 bases, with 16 bases spanning the gap. This CDR3 contains 14 residues. Germline V lookup: CDR1 SGHNT, CDR2 YENEEA. Here the CDR3 DNA reads TGTGCCAGCAGTTCTTCCCGGGGTTCCGATACGCAGTATTTT. Protein sequence: CASSSSRGSDTQYF.

The chain uses TRBV29-1 and TRBJ1-2; D is possibly TRBD1 (6 bases). This CDR3 has 14 amino acids. Germline CDR1 SQVTM, CDR2 ANQGSEA. V dropped 3 bases and J dropped 4 bases, with 15 bases sitting between them. The CDR3 region has the DNA TGCAGCGTTGATCCTACAGGGAATCCCTATGGCTACACCTTC. Amino acid sequence: CSVDPTGNPYGYTF.

This clone was seen only a few times. V is TRBV4-1 and J is TRBJ2-5; possible D gene TRBD1, 6 bases. CDR3 length: 19 residues. V dropped 0 bases and J dropped 0 bases, with 20 bases sitting between them. The V gene's germline CDR1 is MGHRA and CDR2 YSYEKL. The CDR3 coding sequence is TGCGCCAGCAGCCAAGATGACGGGTGGACAGTGAAGTACCAAGAGACCCAGTACTTC. This translates into CASSQDDGWTVKYQETQYF.

The J gene is TRBJ1-6, the V gene TRBV11-3; 7 bases fit TRBD1. Germline trimming cut 3 bases from V and 9 bases from J; bases unmatched to any gene: 5. This CDR3 region has 14 residues. Germline-derived CDR1 and CDR2 are SGHNT and YENEEA. CDR3 region: CASSLTGYGSPLHF. The CDR3 DNA reads TGTGCCAGCAGCTTGACAGGGTACGGTTCACCCCTCCACTTT.

CDR3 DNA sequence: TGTGCCACCAGGGACAGCTCTTGGAGCTCCTACAATGAGCAGTTCTTC. Its translation: CATRDSSWSSYNEQFF. The V gene is TRBV24-1, the J gene TRBJ2-1; tentatively, D is TRBD1 (6 bases). This CDR3 region has 16 residues. From germline, CDR1 is KGHDR and CDR2 SFDVKD. Between the trimmed V and J ends, which lost 7 bases and 0 bases, there was a span of 15 bases.

The chain has TRBV11-3 and TRBJ2-1; no clear D. Trimming took off 8 bases at V and 4 bases at J, with 9 bases between the two ends. This CDR3 has 12 amino acids. Germline V gene lookup returns CDR1 SGHNT and CDR2 YENEEA. The DNA of the CDR3 is TGTGCCAGCTTCCCAATTTACAATGAGCAGTTCTTC. Its protein is CASFPIYNEQFF. The entire variable domain, with the rest obtained from reference TRBV11-3 and TRBJ2-1, is as follows: EAGVVQSPRYKIIEKKQPVAFWCNPISGHNTLYWYLQNLGQGPELLIRYENEEAVDDSQLPKDRFSAERLKGVDSTLKIQPAELGDSAVYLCASFPIYNEQFFGPGTRLTVL.

For the CDR3, the DNA is TGTGCCAGCAGCTTAAATGAGGACAGACACTCCACAGATACGCAGTATTTT. The encoded protein is CASSLNEDRHSTDTQYF. The chain couples TRBV7-8 to TRBJ2-3, with D possibly TRBD1 on 6 matching bases. Trimming removed 2 bases from V and 2 bases from J, with 17 bases in between. The CDR3 contains 17 residues. Germline V CDR1 and CDR2: SGHVS, FQNEAQ.

The rearrangement joins TRBV15 to TRBJ1-1, with D maybe TRBD1 (5 bases). Trimming removed 6 bases at V and 1 base at J, with 12 bases between. The CDR3 has 14 amino acids. Germline CDR1 is LNHNV and CDR2 is YYDKDF (reference sequence). CDR3 protein: CATRGRGKNTEAFF. DNA of the CDR3: TGTGCCACCAGGGGAAGGGGCAAGAACACTGAAGCTTTCTTT.

The rearrangement uses TRBV19 and TRBJ2-3; maybe TRBD2 (6 bases). The CDR3 totals 14 residues. In germline, CDR1 is LNHDA, CDR2 SQIVND (reference sequence). Trimming left V 4 bases short and J 2 bases short, with 10 bases between. CDR3 protein: CASSKRASTDTQYF. DNA of the CDR3: TGTGCCAGTAGTAAGCGGGCCTCCACAGATACGCAGTATTTT. Full variable domain (rest looked up from reference TRBV19 and TRBJ2-3): DGGITQSPKYLFRKEGQNVTLSCEQNLNHDAMYWYRQDPGQGLRLIYYSQIVNDFQKGDIAEGYSVSREKKESFPLTVTSAQKNPTAFYLCASSKRASTDTQYFGPGTRLTVL.

The chain uses TRBV28 and TRBJ2-3; TRBD2 matches 13 bases. CDR3 length: 18 amino acids. From germline, CDR1 is MDHEN and CDR2 SYDVKM. Trimming took 6 bases from V and 4 from J; bases not matched to a gene: 13. This CDR3 reads CASRKIGLAGDGADTQYF. CDR3 in DNA: TGTGCCAGCAGAAAGATCGGACTAGCGGGAGATGGGGCAGATACGCAGTATTTT.

This clone was counted once. One junction end disagrees with the germline gene, perhaps due to a read error. This sequence joins TRBV9 and TRBJ2-7; TRBD2 matches at 7 bases. Germline V gene sequence: CDR1 SGDLS, CDR2 YYNGEE. The CDR3 runs 13 residues. The CDR3 protein is CASSVAPGLPQDF. The CDR3 region has the DNA TGTGCCAGCAGCGTGGCCCCGGGACTACCCCAGGACTTC.

This clone has just a few counts. This chain links TRBV18 with TRBJ1-2; possible D gene TRBD1, 5 bases. This CDR3 has 16 amino acids. Germline V gene data show CDR1 as KGHSH and CDR2 as LQKENI. The V and J ends lost 3 bases and 8 bases respectively, with 22 bases between them. The CDR3 bases are TGTGCCAGCTCACCCAGTGGGGCCAAGATGTCTAAAGGCTACACCTTC. Its protein product is CASSPSGAKMSKGYTF.

This clone was observed a single time. V usage is TRBV18 and J usage is TRBJ2-1; no firm D call. The germline V gene has CDR1 KGHSH and CDR2 LQKENI. Deletions cut 0 bases from V and 10 bases from J, with 10 bases between. The CDR3 length is 13 residues. The CDR3 is CASSPPYPSEQFF. The CDR3 region has the DNA TGTGCCAGCTCACCACCCTACCCTTCAGAGCAGTTCTTC.

V and J are TRBV9 and TRBJ1-2, with 10 positions matching TRBD1. The CDR3 covers 17 residues. V was pared by 0 bases and J by 7 bases, with 12 bases of the junction left unmatched. Germline CDR1 SGDLS, CDR2 YYNGEE. Here the CDR3 reads CASSVESSGQGNSGYTF. The CDR3 DNA reads TGTGCCAGCAGCGTAGAAAGTTCGGGACAGGGGAATAGTGGCTACACCTTC.

This rearrangement joins TRBV30 to TRBJ2-1, with D possibly being TRBD2 (6 bases). Per the germline V gene, CDR1 is GTSNPN and CDR2 is SVGIG (reference sequence). V shed 1 base and J shed 9 bases, with 10 bases lying between them. The CDR3 length is 12 residues. DNA of the CDR3: TGTGCCTGGAGTGAACGGGGGACTGAGCAGTTCTTC. Protein: CAWSERGTEQFF.

The rearrangement links TRBV28 to TRBJ2-1; 7 bases align to TRBD2. The CDR3 has 17 amino acids. The germline V gene encodes CDR1 MDHEN and CDR2 SYDVKM. J lost 3 bases, V lost 6 bases, and 14 bases had no gene match. CDR3 bases: TGTGCCAGCAGACCAACCGTGGGGGGGAGGGACTACAATGAGCAGTTCTTC. Protein product: CASRPTVGGRDYNEQFF.

The rearrangement uses TRBV6-5 and TRBJ2-3, with unresolved D. Trimming took off 6 bases at V and 3 bases at J, with 10 bases between the two ends. The germline V gene encodes CDR1 MNHEY and CDR2 SVGAGI. This CDR3 comprises 13 residues. The CDR3 sequence: CASSPRLTDTQYF. The CDR3 DNA reads as TGTGCCAGCAGCCCGCGATTAACAGATACGCAGTATTTT.

This clone was found once. The V call is TRBV25-1, the J call TRBJ2-1, with D possibly TRBD2 on 6 matching bases. Trimming took off 2 bases at V and 1 base at J, with 9 bases between the two ends. Germline assignment: CDR1 MGHDK and CDR2 SYGVNS. The CDR3 length is 15 residues. CDR3 loop: CASSEGGSSYNEQFF. The DNA of the CDR3 is TGTGCCAGCAGTGAAGGGGGGAGTTCCTACAATGAGCAGTTCTTC. Supplemented by reference TRBV25-1 and TRBJ2-1, the full variable domain reads EADIYQTPRYLVIGTGKKITLECSQTMGHDKMYWYQQDPGMELHLIHYSYGVNSTEKGDLSSESTVSRIRTEHFPLTLESARPSHTSQYLCASSEGGSSYNEQFFGPGTRLTVL.

The chain carries TRBV5-1 and TRBJ2-1, with TRBD1 as a possible D gene (6 bases). The CDR3 has 16 amino acids. The germline V gene has CDR1 SGHRS and CDR2 YFSETQ. Trimming took off 0 bases at V and 1 base at J, with 11 bases between the two ends. CDR3: CASSLAPQGSYNEQFF. CDR3 nucleotides: TGCGCCAGCAGCTTGGCCCCCCAGGGGTCCTACAATGAGCAGTTCTTC.

This chain joins TRBV9 and TRBJ2-1; TRBD1 might be the D (5 bases). This CDR3 spans 15 amino acids. Germline CDR1 and CDR2: SGDLS and YYNGEE. Trimming shortened V by 0 bases and J by 5 bases, and 12 bases separated the two germline ends. The CDR3 region is CASSVGQRDNNEQFF. The DNA of the CDR3 is TGTGCCAGCAGCGTAGGACAGAGAGATAACAATGAGCAGTTCTTC.

The chain joins TRBV2 to TRBJ2-3, with D uncertain. This CDR3 spans 14 amino acids. Trimming cost V 2 bases and J 2 bases, with 8 bases left between them. From germline, CDR1 is SNHLY and CDR2 FYNNEI. CDR3 nucleotide sequence: TGTGCCAGCAGTGAAAGTCCCTACACAGATACGCAGTATTTT. This gives the protein CASSESPYTDTQYF.

The V call is TRBV4-1, the J call TRBJ2-7, with TRBD1 matching over 8 bases. Germline V gene sequence: CDR1 MGHRA, CDR2 YSYEKL. CDR3 length: 15 amino acids. Losses at the gene ends were 2 bases for V and 5 bases for J; bases not matched to a gene: 8. The CDR3 bases are TGCGCCAGCAGCCAACTATGGAACAGGGGGAACGAGCAGTACTTC. Protein sequence: CASSQLWNRGNEQYF.